The clone carrying this T cell receptor (beta chain) was seen a few times. What it binds is not known. The sample belongs to a study of T cell repertoires in cytomegalovirus infection. TCRdb reprocessed the reads via MiXCR and lists one record per CDR3 protein. Of about 770,000 distinct CDR3 sequences in the sample, 29% were seen once. This clonotype was obtained from a human donor in good health (CMV status not recorded). Some clones in this sample may be carry-over from other donors' samples. The sequencing here drew on cultured CD8+ T cells from PBMCs, taken from culture after CMV antigen stimulation.

The CDR3 here is CASSFLRQGTYGYTF. CDR3 in DNA: TGTGCCAGCAGCTTCCTTCGACAGGGGACGTATGGCTACACCTTC. The chain uses TRBV7-2 and TRBJ1-2; the match to TRBD1 covers 8 bases. V lost 3 bases, J lost 5 bases, and 8 bases stayed unmatched. Germline V gene data show CDR1 as SGHTA and CDR2 as FQGNSA. The CDR3 is made up of 15 amino acids. The whole variable domain, filled in from reference TRBV7-2 and TRBJ1-2, reads GAGVSQSPSNKVTEKGKDVELRCDPISGHTALYWYRQSLGQGLEFLIYFQGNSAPDKSGLPSDRFSAERTGGSVSTLTIQRTQQEDSAVYLCASSFLRQGTYGYTFGSGTRLTVV.